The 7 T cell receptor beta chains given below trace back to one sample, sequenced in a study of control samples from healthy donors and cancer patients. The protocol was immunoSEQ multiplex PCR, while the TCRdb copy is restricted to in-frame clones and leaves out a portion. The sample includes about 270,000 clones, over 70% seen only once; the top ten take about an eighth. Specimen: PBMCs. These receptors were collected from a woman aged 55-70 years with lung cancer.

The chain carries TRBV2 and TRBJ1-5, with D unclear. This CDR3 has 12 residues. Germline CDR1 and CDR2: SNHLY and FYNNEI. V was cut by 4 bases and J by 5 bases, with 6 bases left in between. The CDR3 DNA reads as TGTGCCAGCAGTGTCCAGCATCAGCCCCAGCATTTT. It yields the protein CASSVQHQPQHF.

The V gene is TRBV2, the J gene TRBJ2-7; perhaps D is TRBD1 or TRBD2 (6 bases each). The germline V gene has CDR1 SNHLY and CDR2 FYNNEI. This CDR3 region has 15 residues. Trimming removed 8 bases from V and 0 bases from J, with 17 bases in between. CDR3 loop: CASLLGGTLSYEQYF. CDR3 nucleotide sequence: TGTGCCAGCCTTCTAGGAGGGACACTCTCCTACGAGCAGTACTTC.

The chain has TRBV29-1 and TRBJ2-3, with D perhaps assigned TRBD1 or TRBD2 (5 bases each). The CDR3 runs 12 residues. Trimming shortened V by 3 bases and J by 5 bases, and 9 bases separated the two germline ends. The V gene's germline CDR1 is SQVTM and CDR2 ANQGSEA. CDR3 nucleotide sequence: TGCAGCGTTGACGATGGGGGAGATACGCAGTATTTT. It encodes CSVDDGGDTQYF.

CDR3 protein: CASSQGRFYGYTF. The CDR3 DNA reads TGTGCCAGCAGCCAGGGACGGTTCTATGGCTACACCTTC. This chain links TRBV14 with TRBJ1-2; possible D gene TRBD1, 5 bases. V shed 3 bases and J shed 4 bases, with 9 bases lying between them. Germline CDR1 and CDR2: SGHDN and FVKESK. The CDR3 has 13 amino acids.

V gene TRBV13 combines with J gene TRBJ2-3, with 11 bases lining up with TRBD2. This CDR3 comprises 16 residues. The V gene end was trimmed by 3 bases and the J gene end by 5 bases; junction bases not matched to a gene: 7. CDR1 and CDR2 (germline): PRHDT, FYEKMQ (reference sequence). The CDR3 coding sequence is TGTGCCAGCAGCTTGGCTAGCGGGAGGCCTCTAGATACGCAGTATTTT. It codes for CASSLASGRPLDTQYF.

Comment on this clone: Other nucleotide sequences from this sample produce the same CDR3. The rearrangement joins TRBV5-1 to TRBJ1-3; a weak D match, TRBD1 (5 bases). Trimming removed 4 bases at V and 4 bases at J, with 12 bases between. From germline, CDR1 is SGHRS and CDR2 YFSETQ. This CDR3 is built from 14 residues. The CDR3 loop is CASSPRGSGNTIYF. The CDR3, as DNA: TGCGCCAGCAGCCCCCGGGGCAGCGGAAACACCATATATTTT.

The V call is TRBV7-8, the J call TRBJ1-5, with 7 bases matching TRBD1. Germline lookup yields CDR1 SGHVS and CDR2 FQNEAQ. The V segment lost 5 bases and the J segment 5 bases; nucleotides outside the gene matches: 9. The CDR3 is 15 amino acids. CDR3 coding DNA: TGTGCCAGCAGCCCAATAGACAGGGACCATCAGCCCCAGCATTTT. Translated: CASSPIDRDHQPQHF.